These 30 T cell receptor beta chains were all obtained from the same sample, sequenced in a study of shared clonotypes between healthy human individuals. Here immunoSEQ multiplex PCR was the method, and the copy in TCRdb shows in-frame clones only, minus some. The repertoire holds approximately 980,000 clones, with 76% as singletons. What was sequenced was memory CD4+ T cells sorted from blood. Sample subset: CD45RA-negative fraction. The source of these receptors is a man aged 18 to 30 in good health.

Worth noting for this clone: This CDR3 is also generated by other DNA sequences in the sample. The chain combines TRBV7-9 with TRBJ1-4; D is unresolved. The germline CDR1 and CDR2 sequences are SEHNR and FQNEAQ (reference sequence). Trimming cost V 2 bases and J 0 bases, with 4 bases left between them. The CDR3 covers 14 residues. CDR3 region: CASSLTATNEKLFF. CDR3 nucleotide sequence: TGTGCCAGCAGCTTAACTGCAACTAATGAAAAACTGTTTTTT.

The CDR3 DNA follows: TGTGCCTGGACGGACAGGAGCTCTGGAAACACCATATATTTT. It is translated as CAWTDRSSGNTIYF. This chain connects TRBV30 to TRBJ1-3; TRBD1 aligns across 7 bases. V lost 4 bases and J lost 0; bases outside the gene matches: 3. This CDR3 contains 14 residues. The V gene's germline CDR1 is GTSNPN and CDR2 SVGIG (reference sequence).

Here the CDR3 DNA reads TGTGCCAGCAGTGGAGAGTCCGGGGGTCCCTACGAGCAGTACTTC. Amino acid sequence: CASSGESGGPYEQYF. V usage is TRBV2 and J usage is TRBJ2-7; the D gene is possibly TRBD2 (6 bases). Germline CDR1 is SNHLY and CDR2 is FYNNEI. V lost 4 bases and J lost 2, with 15 bases in between. The CDR3 has 15 amino acids.

V and J are TRBV6-6 and TRBJ1-2; D not resolved. With 6 bases removed from V and 3 bases from J, the gap between germline ends came to 17 bases. This CDR3 comprises 15 residues. Germline values: CDR1 MNHNY, CDR2 SVGAGI (reference sequence). DNA for the CDR3: TGTGCCAGCAGCCCCCGAGTGGCTGGGGACTATGGCTACACCTTC. Translation gives CASSPRVAGDYGYTF.

This clone appeared a single time. The chain employs TRBV30 and TRBJ2-5, with 12 nucleotides matching TRBD1. This CDR3 has 15 amino acids. V gave up 2 bases and J gave up 5 bases; unmatched junction bases: 6. The V gene's germline CDR1 is GTSNPN and CDR2 SVGIG (reference sequence). DNA of the CDR3: TGTGCCTGGAGTACCGGGACAGGGGGCGCGGAGACCCAGTACTTC. It is translated as CAWSTGTGGAETQYF.

This clone was seen only once. The rearrangement links TRBV19 to TRBJ2-6; no firm D call. The CDR3 is made up of 16 amino acids. Per germline, CDR1 LNHDA and CDR2 SQIVND (reference sequence). Between the trimmed V and J ends, which lost 7 bases and 0 bases, there was a span of 13 bases. CDR3 sequence (DNA): TGTGCCAGTACCCTCAGGAGCAGCTCTGGGGCCAACGTCCTGACTTTC. Amino acid sequence: CASTLRSSSGANVLTF.

The rearrangement joins TRBV5-1 to TRBJ2-2, with 9 bases lining up with TRBD1. The germline gives CDR1 SGHRS, CDR2 YFSETQ. Trimming removed 4 bases from V and 6 bases from J; junction bases left unmatched: 1. The CDR3 length is 13 residues. CDR3 nucleotides: TGCGCCAGCAGCAGGGACAGGGCCGGGGAGCTGTTTTTT. Its translation: CASSRDRAGELFF.

The chain recombines TRBV18 with TRBJ2-5; no clear D gene. With 0 bases removed from V and 5 bases from J, the gap between germline ends came to 7 bases. Per the germline V gene, CDR1 is KGHSH and CDR2 is LQKENI. The CDR3 consists of 13 residues. CDR3: CASSPPGAETQYF. CDR3 bases: TGTGCCAGCTCACCACCAGGCGCGGAGACCCAGTACTTC.

This clone was seen a few times. The chain carries TRBV4-3 and TRBJ1-5; D is unresolved. Germline lookup yields CDR1 LGHNA and CDR2 YSLEER. The CDR3 totals 13 residues. V lost 0 bases to trimming and J lost 6 bases, with 6 bases between them. The CDR3 loop is CASSQDKRQPQHF. CDR3 coding DNA: TGCGCCAGCAGCCAAGATAAACGTCAGCCCCAGCATTTT.

This clone was counted only a few times. The chain is built from TRBV10-3 and TRBJ2-3; no clear D gene. CDR1 and CDR2 (germline): ENHRY, SYGVKD. V was trimmed by 7 bases and J by 2 bases, leaving 10 bases between them. CDR3 length: 13 amino acids. The CDR3 loop is CAIKQRPTDTQYF. The CDR3 coding sequence is TGTGCCATCAAACAGAGACCCACAGATACGCAGTATTTT.

The chain recombines TRBV5-4 with TRBJ2-7; 10 bases map to TRBD2. CDR1 SGHNT and CDR2 YYREEE come from the germline V gene (reference sequence). The V gene end was trimmed by 4 bases and the J gene end by 3 bases; junction bases not matched to a gene: 4. This CDR3 comprises 14 residues. The CDR3 DNA reads TGTGCCAGCAGCGCCGCTAGCGGGGGCTACGAGCAGTACTTC. The encoded protein is CASSAASGGYEQYF. Full variable domain (rest looked up from reference TRBV5-4 and TRBJ2-7): ETGVTQSPTHLIKTRGQQVTLRCSSQSGHNTVSWYQQALGQGPQFIFQYYREEENGRGNFPPRFSGLQFPNYSSELNVNALELDDSALYLCASSAASGGYEQYFGPGTRLTVT.

The chain couples TRBV2 to TRBJ1-2; no clear D gene. V was pared by 4 bases and J by 5 bases, with 14 bases between. This CDR3 has 14 amino acids. Germline values: CDR1 SNHLY, CDR2 FYNNEI. The CDR3 spells CASSVSEARYGYTF. CDR3 coding DNA: TGTGCCAGCAGTGTATCGGAGGCGCGGTATGGCTACACCTTC.

The chain joins TRBV6-5 to TRBJ1-6, with D unresolved. Trimming shortened V by 4 bases and J by 7 bases, and 8 bases separated the two germline ends. Germline CDR1 reads MNHEY; CDR2 reads SVGAGI. The CDR3 consists of 13 residues. In DNA, the CDR3 is TGTGCCAGCAGTTTCACAGAGAATTCACCCCTCCACTTT. Residues: CASSFTENSPLHF.

This chain uses TRBV12-5 with TRBJ1-1; 7 bases align to TRBD1. This CDR3 contains 14 residues. CDR1 is LGHNT, CDR2 FRNRAP, per germline. J lost 5 bases, V lost 1 base, and 4 bases had no gene match. This CDR3 reads CASGLGQGVTEAFF. The CDR3 DNA follows: TGTGCTAGTGGTTTGGGGCAGGGGGTTACTGAAGCTTTCTTT.

The chain is built from TRBV7-2 and TRBJ1-2; TRBD1 might be the D (6 bases). The CDR3 is made up of 13 amino acids. The germline V gene encodes CDR1 SGHTA and CDR2 FQGNSA. Trimming took 3 bases from V and 7 from J, leaving 12 bases between them. DNA for the CDR3: TGTGCCAGCAGCTTTGGCCAGGGGAGTGGCTACACCTTC. Its translation: CASSFGQGSGYTF.

J is TRBJ2-1 and V is TRBV19, with unresolved D. V lost 5 bases and J 12 bases, leaving 17 bases between the germline ends. The CDR3 sequence is 13 residues long. Germline V gene lookup returns CDR1 LNHDA and CDR2 SQIVND (reference sequence). The CDR3 protein is CASSDFSLGGQFF. The CDR3 coding sequence is TGTGCCAGTAGTGACTTTTCTCTCGGTGGGCAGTTCTTC.

V is TRBV7-9 and J is TRBJ2-7; possible D gene TRBD1, 5 bases. CDR3 length equals 14 residues. V was pared by 2 bases and J by 8 bases, with 16 bases between. Germline CDR1 SEHNR, CDR2 FQNEAQ (reference sequence). The CDR3 reads CASSLHKKWTKQYF. In nucleotides, the CDR3 is TGTGCCAGCAGCTTACATAAGAAATGGACAAAGCAGTACTTC.

The rearrangement links TRBV11-3 to TRBJ2-4; 9 nucleotides align to TRBD1. After removal of 8 bases from V and 7 bases from J, the junction contained 6 bases not matched to a gene. There are 13 residues in the CDR3. The germline CDR1 and CDR2 sequences are SGHNT and YENEEA. The chain's CDR3 is CASSTGQGNIQYF. The CDR3 nucleotides read TGTGCCAGCTCAACGGGACAGGGTAACATTCAGTACTTC.

The rearrangement joins TRBV12-5 to TRBJ2-5, with D uncertain. The germline V gene encodes CDR1 LGHNT and CDR2 FRNRAP. This CDR3 is 14 amino acids long. With 1 base removed from V and 1 base from J, the gap between germline ends came to 7 bases. The CDR3 sequence: CASGLGVGQETQYF. The CDR3, as DNA: TGTGCTAGTGGTTTGGGGGTGGGCCAAGAGACCCAGTACTTC.

This sequence joins TRBV30 and TRBJ1-2, with D maybe TRBD1 (5 bases). Trimming pared 4 bases from V and 6 bases from J, leaving 15 bases between. The CDR3 runs 13 residues. Germline loops: CDR1 GTSNPN, CDR2 SVGIG (reference sequence). Written as DNA, the CDR3 is TGTGCCTGGACCCCCGGGACCGGTAATGGCTACACCTTC. This translates into CAWTPGTGNGYTF. Based on the CDR3 plus reference TRBV30 and TRBJ1-2, the full variable domain is SQTIHQWPATLVQPVGSPLSLECTVEGTSNPNLYWYRQAAGRGLQLLFYSVGIGQISSEVPQNLSASRPQDRQFILSSKKLLLSDSGFYLCAWTPGTGNGYTFGSGTRLTVV.

The chain couples TRBV5-8 to TRBJ2-3, with TRBD1 as a possible D gene (5 bases). Trimming took 7 bases from V and 3 from J, leaving 18 bases between them. The germline gives CDR1 SGHTS, CDR2 YDEGEE. The CDR3 is 15 amino acids. The CDR3 sequence: CASRDWGLGTDTQYF. The CDR3 bases are TGTGCCAGCCGCGATTGGGGCCTGGGAACAGATACGCAGTATTTT.

The chain links TRBV2 to TRBJ1-6, with TRBD1 matching 8 bases. The germline V gene encodes CDR1 SNHLY and CDR2 FYNNEI. With V trimmed by 6 bases and J by 10 bases, 11 bases remained unmatched. This CDR3 region has 15 residues. CDR3 region: CASRSRTGKESPLHF. CDR3 bases: TGTGCCAGCAGGTCACGGACAGGGAAAGAATCACCCCTCCACTTT.

The chain recombines TRBV11-2 with TRBJ2-7; 9 bases are a match to TRBD1. With 3 bases clipped from V and 3 bases from J, the junction kept 3 bases outside the gene matches. Per the germline V gene, CDR1 is SGHAT and CDR2 is FQNNGV. The CDR3 totals 14 residues. CDR3 sequence reads: CASSLMGQGYEQYF. CDR3 nucleotide sequence: TGTGCCAGCAGCTTGATGGGACAGGGCTACGAGCAGTACTTC.

The chain links TRBV7-9 to TRBJ2-5, with D perhaps matching TRBD1 (6 bases). V was pared by 5 bases and J by 9 bases, with 13 bases between. CDR3 length: 12 residues. Per the germline V gene, CDR1 is SEHNR and CDR2 is FQNEAQ (reference sequence). The chain's CDR3 is CASSHNQGPQYF. For the CDR3, the DNA is TGTGCCAGCAGCCACAACCAGGGGCCCCAGTACTTC.

This clone was observed a handful of times. This chain's CDR3 is CASSHFAKNTEAFF. In nucleotides, the CDR3 is TGCGCCAGCAGTCACTTCGCCAAGAACACTGAAGCTTTCTTT. The chain is built from TRBV23-1 and TRBJ1-1; D gene ambiguous. TRBV23-1 is given ORF status, its function remaining uncertain. Between the trimmed V and J ends, which lost 3 bases and 1 base, there was a span of 9 bases. This CDR3 spans 14 amino acids.

This sequence joins TRBV28 and TRBJ2-7; no definite D call. Germline assignment: CDR1 MDHEN and CDR2 SYDVKM. CDR3 length equals 14 residues. Deletions cut 7 bases from V and 3 bases from J, with 16 bases between. The CDR3 here is CASIDGQKSYEQYF. DNA of the CDR3: TGTGCCAGCATCGATGGGCAGAAAAGCTACGAGCAGTACTTC.

The chain recombines TRBV4-1 with TRBJ1-3, with D perhaps TRBD1 (6 bases). CDR3 length: 14 amino acids. V was cut by 3 bases and J by 5 bases, with 11 bases left in between. Germline V gives CDR1 MGHRA, CDR2 YSYEKL. CDR3: CASSQRDTRNTIYF. The CDR3 nucleotides read TGCGCCAGCAGCCAGCGGGACACTCGAAACACCATATATTTT.

The chain links TRBV6-6 to TRBJ2-1, with 7 bases fitting TRBD1. Unmatched junction bases numbered 2, after V lost 4 bases and J lost 8 bases. CDR3 length equals 12 residues. Germline lookup yields CDR1 MNHNY and CDR2 SVGAGI (reference sequence). This chain's CDR3 is CASSSTGYEQFF. In nucleotides, the CDR3 is TGTGCCAGCAGTTCGACAGGGTATGAGCAGTTCTTC.

V is TRBV4-1 and J is TRBJ2-5; D possibly corresponds to TRBD2 (5 bases). The V end lost 4 bases, the J end lost 7 bases, and 19 bases lay between the germline ends. The CDR3 covers 15 residues. Per germline, CDR1 MGHRA and CDR2 YSYEKL. The CDR3 spells CASSPRGSAEGTQYF. The CDR3 bases are TGCGCCAGCAGCCCCCGGGGTAGCGCCGAGGGGACCCAGTACTTC.

Only one count was recorded for this clone. The chain recombines TRBV7-9 with TRBJ2-3, with TRBD2 identical over 10 bases. Germline V gene sequence: CDR1 SEHNR, CDR2 FQNEAQ (reference sequence). The CDR3 contains 16 residues. V shed 0 bases and J 3 bases; nucleotides not matched to a gene: 3. CDR3 coding DNA: TGTGCCAGCAGCTTAGCCAGCGGGGGGGTAACAGATACGCAGTATTTT. Translating it yields CASSLASGGVTDTQYF.